This T cell receptor (beta chain) was recorded in a study of T cell clonotyping in hematopoietic cell transplantation (dated by TCRdb to the early 2020s). General notes on the study: Recipient samples taken before transplant were collected after cytoreduction. In the study, more than 120 blood samples were gathered from 35 consecutive transplant recipients and their related donors. Recruitment of patients was conducted between September 2015 and January 2017, and follow-up was continued until late 2020 or death.

The immunoSEQ assay, a bias-controlled multiplex PCR using V- and J-specific primers, was used to amplify TCR beta CDR3 regions from genomic DNA. In a second PCR step, the CDR3 amplicons were tagged with a proprietary barcode plus Illumina adapter sequences. CDR3 libraries were sequenced on an Illumina MiSeq instrument. The original pipeline was this. Export and quality control were done with immunoSEQ Analyzer 3.0, while downstream analyses used R Bioconductor and Immunarch. Only productive rearrangements within the normalized downsampled data set were used in the calculation of repertoire metrics. In the normalized cohort, a clonotype counted as pathologically expanded if the clonotype was larger than 5 templates. The Inverse Simpson Index served as the measure of repertoire diversity. To capture all clonotypes, the CMV-specificity analyses were run on the non-normalized data set. Drawn from immuneACCESS, this table holds only the in-frame rearrangements with V and J called that TCRdb kept. Clones are partly lost; checked studies trace under half to an unresolved V gene and leave the rest unexplained. The DNA was the basis for D and trimming; V, J and clone size are from that table. The sample includes tens of thousands of clones, with roughly 91% observed a single time. The ten largest clones take up 2% to 2.5% of the sample.

The CDR3 goes from the cysteine to the phenylalanine over 15 residues. Just CDR3 DNA is preserved here, 45 bases in frame from base 1. As encoded in the germline V gene, CDR1 is SGHRS while CDR2 is YFSETQ. The V and J ends are trimmed by 0 bases and 1 base, leaving 9 bases between them. In light of the paper, this sample's time point label describes: recipient sample about 28 days before transplant, after cytoreduction. Blood from recipients was drawn roughly 28 days before transplant, then again at days 30, 100 and 180 after transplant. Using Nuclei Lysis Solution, genomic DNA was extracted from unfractionated peripheral blood mononuclear cells that were either fresh or cryopreserved. Concerning this clone: Its binding antigen is unknown. One base away there is no much larger clone; base qualities are not given.

Study-wide findings and limitations: Sample size was limited, and cells were not sorted, so CD4 and CD8 repertoire contributions could not be separated. After transplant, TCR diversity in recipients dropped, and pathologically expanded clonotypes climbed progressively between day 30 and day 180. Overlap with donor repertoires was found for only a small fraction of recipient repertoires, with over 95% found to appear de novo at the given depth. Broader TCR repertoire diversity after transplant was predicted by Inverse Simpson Index values from donors and from recipients before transplant.

This specimen was peripheral blood mononuclear cells, taken before stem cell transplant. The clonotype was recovered from a man in his forties or fifties with acute myeloid leukemia. Some clones in this sample may be carry-over from other donors' samples. The chain joins TRBV5-1 to TRBJ2-3, with TRBD1 tentatively as D gene (6 bases match). The nucleotides read TGCGCCAGCAGCTTGGTGTCAGGGGGCACAGATACGCAGTATTTT. Its coded protein is CASSLVSGGTDTQYF. The reference TRBV5-1 and TRBJ2-3 proteins fill in what lies around the CDR3, so the full variable domain reads KAGVTQTPRYLIKTRGQQVTLSCSPISGHRSVSWYQQTPGQGLQFLFEYFSETQRNKGNFPGRFSGRQFSNSRSEMNVSTLELGDSALYLCASSLVSGGTDTQYFGPGTRLTVL.